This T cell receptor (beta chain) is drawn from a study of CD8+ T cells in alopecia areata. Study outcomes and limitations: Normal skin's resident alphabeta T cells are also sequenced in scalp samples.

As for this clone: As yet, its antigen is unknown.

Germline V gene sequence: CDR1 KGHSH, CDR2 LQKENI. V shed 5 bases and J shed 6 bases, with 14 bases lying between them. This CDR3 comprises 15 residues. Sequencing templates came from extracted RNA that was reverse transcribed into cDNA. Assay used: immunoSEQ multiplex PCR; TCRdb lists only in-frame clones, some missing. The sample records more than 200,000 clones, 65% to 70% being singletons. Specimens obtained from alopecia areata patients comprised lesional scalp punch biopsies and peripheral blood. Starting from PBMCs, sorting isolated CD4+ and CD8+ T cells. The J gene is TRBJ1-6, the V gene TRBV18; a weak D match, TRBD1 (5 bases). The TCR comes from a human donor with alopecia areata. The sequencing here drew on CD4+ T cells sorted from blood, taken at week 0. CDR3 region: CASSSQGRGNSPLHF. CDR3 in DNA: TGTGCCAGCTCATCCCAGGGACGGGGTAATTCACCCCTCCACTTT.